This T cell receptor (beta chain) is from a study of tumor-infiltrating lymphocytes in primary liver carcinoma. About the study: By surgical resection, the patients were treated for their primary liver carcinoma.

The CDR3 extends over 16 amino acids. CDR1 is MGHRA and CDR2 is YSYEKL in the germline V gene. Deletions cut 3 bases from V and 0 bases from J, with 11 bases between. Making TCR beta cDNA involved around 500 ng total RNA and a constant-region primer. Library construction for TCR beta comprised three nested multiplex PCR rounds performed with slightly modified ARM-PCR. Rounds one and two of PCR, each of 9 to 11 cycles, were primed with TRBV1-TRBV30 forward primers and a C-beta reverse primer. TCRdb analysed the multiplex PCR reads with MiXCR anew, one entry per CDR3 protein. The sample contains hundreds of thousands of distinct CDR3 sequences, about 50% of which appear only once. In addition to blood RNA drawn from unsorted whole blood, germline DNA was extracted. An approximately 3.7-milliliter peripheral blood sample was collected before surgery.

The sequence derives from a woman in her twenties or thirties with primary liver carcinoma and hepatitis B virus infection. The gene calls are TRBV4-1 and TRBJ1-4; D call uncertain. Sequenced input: peripheral blood. CDR3 in amino acids: CASSHGWTATNEKLFF. CDR3 nucleotide sequence: TGCGCCAGCAGCCACGGCTGGACGGCAACTAATGAAAAACTGTTTTTT.